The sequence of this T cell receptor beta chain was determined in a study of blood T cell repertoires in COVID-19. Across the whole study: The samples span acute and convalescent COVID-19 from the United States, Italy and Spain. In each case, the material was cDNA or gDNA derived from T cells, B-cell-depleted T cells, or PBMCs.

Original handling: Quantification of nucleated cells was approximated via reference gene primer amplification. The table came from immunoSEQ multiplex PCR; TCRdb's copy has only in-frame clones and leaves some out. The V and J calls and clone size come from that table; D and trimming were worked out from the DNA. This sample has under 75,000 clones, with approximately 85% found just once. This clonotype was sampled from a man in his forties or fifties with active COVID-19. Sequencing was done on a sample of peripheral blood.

Written as DNA, the CDR3 is TGTGCCAGCAGCTCTCGGCTAGCAAGGAATACGCAGTATTTT. Translated: CASSSRLARNTQYF. This chain joins TRBV5-8 and TRBJ2-3, with D possibly being TRBD2 (5 bases). The V gene lost 3 bases and the J gene lost 7 bases, with 15 bases spanning the gap. The CDR3 sequence is 14 residues long. Germline V gene sequence: CDR1 SGHTS, CDR2 YDEGEE.